These T cell receptor beta chains were read from a single sample in a study of human T cells and chemical hapten exposure. One entry per CDR3 protein, called by TCRdb with MiXCR from the RACE reads. The repertoire holds about 120,000 distinct CDR3 sequences, with roughly 13% as singletons. The material was whole blood, obtained in connection with sensitization to the hapten diphenylcyclopropenone (DPC). The receptor source for this set is a man younger than 35 with alopecia areata. Some clones in this sample may be carry-over from other donors' samples. The CDR3 runs from the conserved cysteine through the conserved F or W. D genes are given only for firm matches. Some rows mark clone size as missing; the rest say once, few, many or name a class of expanded clone.

clone_size j_call v_call cdr3_length d_call cdr3_nt cdr3_aa
few TRBJ1-3 TRBV28 15 - TGTGCCAGCAGTAGAAGAGGGGCCCGTGGAAACACCATATATTTT CASSRRGARGNTIYF
- TRBJ1-5 TRBV3-1 15 - TGTCCCAGCAGCCAAGGACCAAGAACCACTCAGCCCCAGCATTTT CPSSQGPRTTQPQHF
few TRBJ2-3 TRBV20-1 20 TRBD2 TGCAGTGCCACCCCGATCGGGACTAGCGGGACCCCCTTGTTCACAGATACGCAGTATTTT CSATPIGTSGTPLFTDTQYF
- TRBJ2-6 TRBV7-8 17 - TGTGCCAGCAGTCTTCGGGACACCGTTTTTGGGGCCAACGTCCTGACTTTC CASSLRDTVFGANVLTF
- TRBJ2-3 TRBV29-1 15 TRBD1 TGCAGCGTTGAGGGCAGGGGGCTGTTCACAGATACGCAGTATTTT CSVEGRGLFTDTQYF
few TRBJ1-2 TRBV4-1 15 TRBD1 TGCGCCAGCAGCTCAACGACAGGGCCCAACTATGGCTACACCTTC CASSSTTGPNYGYTF
- TRBJ2-1 TRBV6-5 15 - TGTGCCAGCAGGGGGACGGTATCCCTCTACAATGAGCAGTTCTTC CASRGTVSLYNEQFF
- TRBJ1-1 TRBV7-2 14 - TGTGCCAGCAGCTTTGGACCGCAAAACACTGAAGCTTTCTTT CASSFGPQNTEAFF
few TRBJ1-4 TRBV4-3 15 - TGCGCCAGCAGCCAAAATGGACAGCTTAATGAAAAACTGTTTTTT CASSQNGQLNEKLFF
- TRBJ2-7 TRBV20-1 15 TRBD1 TGCAGTGCTAGAGATCACAGGGGTCCCTCCTACGAGCAGTACTTC CSARDHRGPSYEQYF
- TRBJ2-3 TRBV7-3 16 - TGTGCCAGCAGCTTAGGCCTTTTGAAGAGCGCTGATACGCAGTATTTT CASSLGLLKSADTQYF
- TRBJ2-7 TRBV6-5 16 - TGTGCCAGCAGTTACGGGTTGGGCAGAAACCGAGTCGAGCAGTACTTC CASSYGLGRNRVEQYF
few TRBJ2-3 TRBV7-3 14 - TGTGCCAGCAGCCTTCTAGGGTTCACAGATACGCAGTATTTT CASSLLGFTDTQYF
few TRBJ1-1 TRBV6-4 13 TRBD1 TGTGCCAGCAGTTCTACAGGGGCCACTGAAGCTTTCTTT CASSSTGATEAFF
many TRBJ2-7 TRBV5-4 13 TRBD1 TGTGCCAGCAGCTTTTCGACAGGGTACGAGCAGTACTTC CASSFSTGYEQYF
few TRBJ1-1 TRBV7-9 14 - TGTGCCAGCAGCCCCGAAAGGGGGGTGGATAATCCTTTCTTT CASSPERGVDNPFF
- TRBJ2-3 TRBV5-6 17 TRBD2 TGTGCCAGCAGCTATCTGGGACTAGCGGGATCTCGGGATACGCAGTATTTT CASSYLGLAGSRDTQYF
many TRBJ2-3 TRBV4-3 14 - TGCGCCAGCAGCCAAGAAATCGCGGCTAGAGAGCAGTATTTT CASSQEIAAREQYF
- TRBJ2-5 TRBV11-2 12 - TGTGCCAGCAGCTTTCTCCGGGAGACCCAGTACTTC CASSFLRETQYF
few TRBJ1-6 TRBV12-3/TRBV12-4 15 - TGTGCCAGCAGAGAACCGGGGGCAAGGAATTCACCCCTCCACTTT CASREPGARNSPLHF
few TRBJ2-5 TRBV6-2/TRBV6-3 14 - TGTGCCAGCAGTTTGTCGACGGGCAAAGAGACCCAGTACTTC CASSLSTGKETQYF
- TRBJ2-7 TRBV11-2 12 - TGTGCCAGCAGCCCAAATCACTACGAGCAGTACTTC CASSPNHYEQYF
few TRBJ2-2 TRBV7-6 18 TRBD2 TGTGCCAGCAGCTTAGAGGCTAGCGGGGGGCCTTACACCGGGGAGCTGTTTTTT CASSLEASGGPYTGELFF
- TRBJ2-1 TRBV7-2 13 - TGTGCCAGCAGCTTAGTCGTTTTTAGACGGCAGTTCTTC CASSLVVFRRQFF
few TRBJ1-1 TRBV20-1 12 - TGCAGTGCGGAACAGGGAGGCACTGAAGCTTTCTTT CSAEQGGTEAFF
- TRBJ2-4 TRBV6-1 18 - TGTGCCAGCAGTGAATATATCGTGGCAGCATTAGCCAAAAACATTCAGTACTTC CASSEYIVAALAKNIQYF